This TCR beta chain derives from a study of T cell responses to AZD1222 COVID-19 vaccine. The germline V gene encodes CDR1 SNHLY and CDR2 FYNNEI. V lost 8 bases, J lost 10 bases, and 24 bases lay in between. The CDR3 extends over 16 amino acids. General observations from the study: Spike-specific TCRs gained breadth and depth after people received two AZD1222 doses. Baseline antibody screening turned up just six or seven seropositive AZD1222 recipients.

Libraries were prepared by immunoSEQ multiplex PCR; TCRdb keeps only in-frame clonotypes and omits some of them. The data show just under 90,000 clones, with about 89% seen just once and more than 5% held by the top ten. The sample holds one count of this clone. Its target is not known. The chain combines TRBV2 with TRBJ1-6; possibly TRBD1 for D (6 bases). The sequence derives from an adult who received the AZD1222 COVID-19 vaccine. The sample here was peripheral blood, taken 28 days after the second AZD1222 dose. The CDR3, as DNA: TGTGCCAGCTACGTGGGTCGGGGGCAGGTCTGGTCACCCCTCCACTTT. This translates into CASYVGRGQVWSPLHF. The full variable domain, completed using reference TRBV2 and TRBJ1-6, is EPEVTQTPSHQVTQMGQEVILRCVPISNHLYFYWYRQILGQKVEFLVSFYNNEISEKSEIFDDQFSVERPDGSNFTLKIRSTKLEDSAMYFCASYVGRGQVWSPLHFGNGTRLTVT.